These 4 T cell receptor beta chains originate from one sample sequenced in a study of immune heterogeneity within non-small cell lung tumors. The authors used approximately 540 ng of bulk tumor genomic DNA per sample as template. During surgery, each primary tumor gave multiple biopsies spaced as far apart as possible. Each patient presented with untreated, newly diagnosed non-small cell lung cancer and received curative surgery. TCR beta CDR3 was amplified by multiplex PCR, first round 10 to 11 cycles, 32 V and 13 J primers. TCRdb recomputed calls from the multiplex PCR reads with MiXCR, one row per CDR3 protein. The table lists thousands of distinct CDR3 sequences, more than 20% of them singletons. The sample consisted of lung tumor tissue. The receptors were sampled from a man aged 55 to 69 with non-small cell lung cancer.

V usage is TRBV5-6 and J usage is TRBJ1-2, with 9 nucleotides matching TRBD1. The CDR3 has 13 amino acids. Looked up from germline, CDR1 is SGHDT and CDR2 is YYEEEE. V was clipped by 4 bases and J by 6 bases; unmatched bases: 4. CDR3: CASSPQGAHGYTF. The CDR3 nucleotides are TGTGCCAGCAGCCCACAGGGGGCGCATGGCTACACCTTC.

The genes are TRBV20-1 and TRBJ2-3; 8 bases map to TRBD2. The ends lost 3 bases at V and 0 bases at J; junction bases unmatched: 5. The CDR3 is 15 amino acids. Germline V gene sequence: CDR1 DFQATT, CDR2 SNEGSKA (reference sequence). CDR3: CSASGRDFSTDTQYF. The CDR3 bases are TGCAGTGCTAGCGGGAGGGACTTCAGCACAGATACGCAGTATTTT.

This clonotype has a handful of counts. The chain is built from TRBV11-2 and TRBJ1-1; 7 nucleotides agree with TRBD1. The germline CDR1 and CDR2 sequences are SGHAT and FQNNGV. The CDR3 spans 16 residues. V dropped 0 bases and J dropped 4; count of bases not matched to a gene: 8. The CDR3 region has the DNA TGTGCCAGCAGCTTAGACAGGGGGAGGATTGGCACTGAAGCTTTCTTT. It codes for CASSLDRGRIGTEAFF.

This clonotype was observed a few times. CDR3 DNA: TGTGCCAGCAGTGTATCAGGGACAGTCAAACTGTTTTTT. Protein product: CASSVSGTVKLFF. This sequence joins TRBV6-1 and TRBJ1-4; 7 nucleotides match TRBD1. The CDR3 runs to 13 residues. V lost 4 bases and J lost 11; bases outside the gene matches: 7. Germline CDR1 reads MNHNS; CDR2 reads SASEGT.